The 16 T cell receptor beta chains below all came from one sample that was sequenced in a study of T cells after yellow fever vaccination. Using its own MiXCR run on the 5' RACE reads, TCRdb lists one record per CDR3 protein. The sample contains around 180,000 distinct CDR3 sequences, 5.5% to 7.5% of which appear only once. The sequenced sample was CD4+ T cells sorted from PBMCs, obtained on the day of the first yellow fever vaccination. All receptors come from a man aged 18 to 29 who received the YFV17D yellow fever vaccine.

This clonotype was observed many times. This CDR3 reads CSARLANYEQYF. The CDR3 nucleotides read TGCAGTGCTAGACTAGCCAACTACGAGCAGTACTTC. The rearrangement links TRBV20-1 to TRBJ2-7; TRBD2 might be the D (5 bases). The CDR3 contains 12 residues. Trimming removed 2 bases at V and 3 bases at J, with 8 bases between. Germline V gene data show CDR1 as DFQATT and CDR2 as SNEGSKA (reference sequence).

About this clonotype itself: A much more abundant neighbour one base away suggests this may be a read error. The chain joins TRBV25-1 to TRBJ2-7, with 8 bases lining up with TRBD2. The CDR3 consists of 14 residues. The germline V gene encodes CDR1 MGHDK and CDR2 SYGVNS. V lost 5 bases and J lost 5; bases outside the gene matches: 8. The CDR3 sequence is CASSPLGLANEQYV. Written as DNA, the CDR3 is TGTGCCAGCAGTCCGCTAGGACTAGCTAACGAGCAGTACGTC.

This clonotype appeared many times. The chain joins TRBV7-9 to TRBJ1-1; D call uncertain. This CDR3 has 13 amino acids. Germline lookup yields CDR1 SEHNR and CDR2 FQNEAQ (reference sequence). Trimming took off 1 base at V and 4 bases at J, with 7 bases between the two ends. The CDR3 DNA reads as TGTGCCAGCAGCTTAGGGGAGGGCACTGAAGCTTTCTTT. Its translation: CASSLGEGTEAFF.

This clonotype was counted ten times or more. The chain has TRBV4-1 and TRBJ2-7, with 10 nucleotides matching TRBD1. V gave up 4 bases and J gave up 2 bases; unmatched junction bases: 2. From germline, CDR1 is MGHRA and CDR2 YSYEKL. The CDR3 sequence is 14 residues long. CDR3 amino acids: CASSPGQGTYEQYF. The CDR3 DNA reads as TGCGCCAGCAGCCCGGGACAGGGGACCTACGAGCAGTACTTC.

The V call is TRBV7-6, the J call TRBJ2-3, with a tentative D call TRBD2 (5 bases). The CDR3 totals 13 residues. Germline V gives CDR1 SGHVS, CDR2 FNYEAQ. Trimming left V 3 bases short and J 5 bases short, with 9 bases between. CDR3 nucleotides: TGTGCCAGCAGCTTGACCGGGAAAGATACGCAGTATTTT. It encodes CASSLTGKDTQYF.

In this sample, this clonotype turned up many times. The chain joins TRBV9 to TRBJ2-5, with 8 bases aligning to TRBD2. The CDR3 spans 16 residues. With V trimmed by 0 bases and J by 0 bases, 4 bases remained unmatched. CDR1 SGDLS and CDR2 YYNGEE come from the germline V gene. The CDR3: CASSVGSSGYQETQYF. The DNA for the CDR3 is TGTGCCAGCAGCGTAGGGTCTAGCGGGTACCAAGAGACCCAGTACTTC. The full variable domain, with the rest looked up from reference TRBV9 and TRBJ2-5, is DSGVTQTPKHLITATGQRVTLRCSPRSGDLSVYWYQQSLDQGLQFLIQYYNGEERAKGNILERFSAQQFPDLHSELNLSSLELGDSALYFCASSVGSSGYQETQYFGPGTRLLVL.

The chain joins TRBV7-2 to TRBJ2-7, with D tentatively TRBD1 (5 bases). Between the trimmed V and J ends, which lost 2 bases and 2 bases, there was a span of 10 bases. The germline gives CDR1 SGHTA, CDR2 FQGNSA. There are 14 residues in the CDR3. The CDR3 bases are TGTGCCAGCAGCTTATATCAGGGCCCCTACGAGCAGTACTTC. This encodes CASSLYQGPYEQYF.

This clonotype was seen only a few times. The J gene is TRBJ1-6, the V gene TRBV10-3; weak D call: TRBD1 (5 bases). This CDR3 has 14 residues. Germline CDR1 ENHRY, CDR2 SYGVKD. The ends were cut back, 6 bases at V and 6 bases at J, with 12 bases in the middle. The DNA for the CDR3 is TGTGCCATCAGAGACCGAGGGGCTAATTCACCCCTCCACTTT. Its protein is CAIRDRGANSPLHF.

This clonotype showed up many times. The chain links TRBV14 to TRBJ1-2; D is possibly TRBD1 (6 bases). The CDR3 runs 15 residues. Trimming pared 1 base from V and 0 bases from J, leaving 9 bases between. Germline V gives CDR1 SGHDN, CDR2 FVKESK. The CDR3, as DNA: TGTGCCAGCAGCCAAGGAGAGGGGGCTAACTATGGCTACACCTTC. Translation: CASSQGEGANYGYTF.

This clonotype was recorded many times. J is TRBJ2-5 and V is TRBV20-1; TRBD2 matches 9 bases. From germline, CDR1 is DFQATT and CDR2 SNEGSKA (reference sequence). CDR3 length equals 14 residues. V shed 3 bases and J 4 bases; nucleotides not matched to a gene: 6. This CDR3 is CSASWLAGRETQYF. The DNA of the CDR3 is TGCAGTGCTAGCTGGCTAGCGGGGAGAGAGACCCAGTACTTC.

For this clonotype: Given a much more abundant clone one base away, this may be a read error. V usage is TRBV12-3 or TRBV12-4 and J usage is TRBJ2-1, with D maybe TRBD1 (6 bases). Trimming took off 7 bases at V and 6 bases at J, with 13 bases between the two ends. The CDR3 runs 13 residues. The CDR3 sequence is CASTPDSFNEQFF. The CDR3 bases are TGTGCCAGCACCCCGGACAGCTTCAATGAGCAGTTCTTC.

This clonotype was counted many times. The chain links TRBV20-1 to TRBJ1-6, with TRBD1 matching 8 bases. The J segment lost 9 bases and the V segment lost 6 bases, leaving 7 bases of the junction unmatched. Germline V lookup: CDR1 DFQATT, CDR2 SNEGSKA (reference sequence). This CDR3 has 13 amino acids. CDR3: CSALPTGASPLHF. For the CDR3, the DNA is TGCAGTGCCCTACCGACAGGGGCTTCACCCCTCCACTTT.

At least ten counts were recorded for this clonotype. The genes are TRBV7-2 and TRBJ2-3; 10 nucleotides line up with TRBD2. The ends lost 2 bases at V and 0 bases at J; junction bases unmatched: 5. The CDR3 is 17 amino acids. Germline V gene data show CDR1 as SGHTA and CDR2 as FQGNSA. The CDR3 DNA sequence: TGTGCCAGCAGCTTAAGCGGGGGGGCGGATAGCACAGATACGCAGTATTTT. It encodes CASSLSGGADSTDTQYF.

This clonotype was seen repeatedly, ten times or more. The chain couples TRBV12-3 or TRBV12-4 to TRBJ1-5; weak D call: TRBD1 (5 bases). Deletions cut 5 bases from V and 8 bases from J, with 13 bases between. CDR3 length: 13 residues. CDR3 DNA: TGTGCCAGCAGTCTAGACAGCCAAAAGCCCCAGCATTTT. The encoded protein is CASSLDSQKPQHF.

This clonotype was picked up a small number of times. The V call is TRBV24-1, the J call TRBJ2-3; D possibly matches TRBD1 or TRBD2 (6 bases each). Germline CDR1 is KGHDR and CDR2 is SFDVKD. The CDR3 has 17 residues. Trimming left V 7 bases short and J 0 bases short, with 19 bases between. This CDR3 reads CATSPRKGGPSTDTQYF. The CDR3 nucleotides are TGTGCCACCAGCCCCCGGAAGGGGGGACCTAGCACAGATACGCAGTATTTT.

In its sample, this clonotype was seen a few times. V usage is TRBV5-1 and J usage is TRBJ2-3; TRBD1 might be the D (6 bases). Germline loops: CDR1 SGHRS, CDR2 YFSETQ. The CDR3 sequence is 14 residues long. V lost 3 bases, J lost 2 bases, and 10 bases lay in between. The CDR3 nucleotides are TGCGCCAGCAGCTGGCAGGGGTACACAGATACGCAGTATTTT. Its protein product is CASSWQGYTDTQYF.